The 17 T cell receptor beta chains below were found in one sample sequenced in a study of blood T cell repertoires in COVID-19. Here immunoSEQ multiplex PCR was the method, and the copy in TCRdb shows in-frame clones only, minus some. This sample has 150,000 to 200,000 clones; about nine tenths occur once, and the top ten carry about 0.8%. Sequenced sample: PBMCs or T cells enriched from blood (not recorded which). These receptors were collected from a woman aged 18 to 35 who had recovered from COVID-19.

The V call is TRBV28, the J call TRBJ2-3; possible D gene TRBD1, 6 bases. Trimming shortened V by 6 bases and J by 6 bases, and 19 bases separated the two germline ends. The CDR3 runs 15 residues. CDR1 is MDHEN and CDR2 is SYDVKM in the germline V gene. The CDR3 reads CASSERQDLGDTQYF. CDR3 coding DNA: TGTGCCAGCAGCGAGAGACAGGACCTTGGGGATACGCAGTATTTT.

The V gene is TRBV7-9, the J gene TRBJ2-3; 13 positions match TRBD2. V was clipped by 8 bases and J by 4 bases; unmatched bases: 3. The CDR3 is made up of 14 amino acids. Looked up from germline, CDR1 is SEHNR and CDR2 is FQNEAQ (reference sequence). The CDR3, as DNA: TGTGCCAGCGGACTAGCGGGAGTCTCAGATACGCAGTATTTT. This codes for CASGLAGVSDTQYF.

This clone has more than one count but fewer than ten. The chain uses TRBV19 and TRBJ1-1; possibly TRBD1 for D (5 bases). There are 13 residues in the CDR3. The ends were cut back, 6 bases at V and 1 base at J, with 9 bases in the middle. Germline V gives CDR1 LNHDA, CDR2 SQIVND (reference sequence). The CDR3 loop reads CASRTQGNTEAFF. CDR3 sequence (DNA): TGTGCCAGTAGGACCCAGGGGAACACTGAAGCTTTCTTT.

The chain carries TRBV20-1 and TRBJ2-7; TRBD2 matches 9 bases. Germline values: CDR1 DFQATT, CDR2 SNEGSKA (reference sequence). Unmatched junction bases numbered 7, after V lost 3 bases and J lost 1 base. CDR3 size: 15 residues. The CDR3 nucleotides are TGCAGTGCTAGTCCGATAGCGGGAGATTCCTACGAGCAGTACTTC. Its translation: CSASPIAGDSYEQYF.

CDR3 in amino acids: CASSLPLGGPWEQFF. Written as DNA, the CDR3 is TGTGCCAGCAGCCTCCCCCTGGGAGGGCCCTGGGAGCAGTTCTTC. J is TRBJ2-1 and V is TRBV7-9, with 7 bases identical to TRBD2. The V gene's germline CDR1 is SEHNR and CDR2 FQNEAQ (reference sequence). The CDR3 totals 15 residues. V lost 5 bases, J lost 10 bases, and 14 bases stayed unmatched.

V is TRBV7-3 and J is TRBJ1-1; D is unclear. Germline assignment: CDR1 SGHTA and CDR2 FQGTGA. The germline V and J ends were trimmed by 3 bases and 5 bases, with 10 bases remaining between them. The CDR3 totals 13 residues. The DNA of the CDR3 is TGTGCCAGCAGCTTCACGGGGAGTACTGAAGCTTTCTTT. As protein: CASSFTGSTEAFF.

The V gene is TRBV18, the J gene TRBJ1-1, with D perhaps TRBD1 (5 bases). V gave up 4 bases and J gave up 0 bases, with 6 bases separating them. The CDR3 extends over 13 amino acids. The germline gives CDR1 KGHSH, CDR2 LQKENI. The CDR3 protein is CASSQGLNTEAFF. The CDR3 nucleotides are TGTGCCAGCTCACAGGGGTTGAACACTGAAGCTTTCTTT.

This clone is a singleton in its sample. The chain recombines TRBV5-1 with TRBJ2-7, with no clear D. From germline, CDR1 is SGHRS and CDR2 YFSETQ. V gave up 4 bases and J gave up 1 base, with 6 bases separating them. The CDR3 runs 12 residues. In nucleotides, the CDR3 is TGCGCCAGCAGCCTCCCTTCCTACGAGCAGTACTTC. Amino acid sequence: CASSLPSYEQYF.

The V gene is TRBV28, the J gene TRBJ2-7, with TRBD2 identical over 13 bases. The CDR3 has 14 amino acids. V trimming: 6 bases; J trimming: 6 bases; junction bases outside the gene matches: 5. CDR1 is MDHEN, CDR2 SYDVKM, per germline. CDR3 nucleotides: TGTGCCAGCAGGCGACTAGCGGGAGGACTCGAGCAGTACTTC. Amino acid sequence: CASRRLAGGLEQYF.

V is TRBV6-5 and J is TRBJ2-7; 7 positions agree with TRBD2. Trimming removed 6 bases from V and 3 bases from J; junction bases left unmatched: 8. Germline lookup yields CDR1 MNHEY and CDR2 SVGAGI. The CDR3 is 14 amino acids. The CDR3 protein is CASSIGLADYEQYF. Written as DNA, the CDR3 is TGTGCCAGCAGCATCGGGCTAGCGGACTACGAGCAGTACTTC.

The rearrangement joins TRBV6-5 to TRBJ1-1, with TRBD1 as a possible D gene (6 bases). Trimming took 8 bases from V and 1 from J, leaving 17 bases between them. Germline CDR1 reads MNHEY; CDR2 reads SVGAGI. CDR3 size: 15 residues. CDR3 region: CASRTVEGGNTEAFF. CDR3 in DNA: TGTGCCAGCCGCACCGTTGAAGGGGGGAACACTGAAGCTTTCTTT.

The sample holds a few counts of this clone. The chain employs TRBV7-9 and TRBJ2-2, with D uncertain. The germline V and J ends were trimmed by 5 bases and 2 bases, with 15 bases remaining between them. Germline CDR1 SEHNR, CDR2 FQNEAQ (reference sequence). CDR3 length equals 16 residues. The CDR3 reads CASSLLVKSNTGELFF. The CDR3 bases are TGTGCCAGCAGCCTCCTAGTCAAGAGCAACACCGGGGAGCTGTTTTTT.

The chain links TRBV9 to TRBJ2-2, with no clear D. Trimming removed 0 bases at V and 4 bases at J, with 4 bases between. The CDR3 is 13 residues long. Germline CDR1 reads SGDLS; CDR2 reads YYNGEE. CDR3 nucleotide sequence: TGTGCCAGCAGCGTAGCTATCACCGGGGAGCTGTTTTTT. This gives the protein CASSVAITGELFF.

The chain carries TRBV5-1 and TRBJ2-2; tentatively, D is TRBD1 (5 bases). This CDR3 is built from 15 residues. The germline V gene encodes CDR1 SGHRS and CDR2 YFSETQ. Trimming pared 0 bases from V and 6 bases from J, leaving 12 bases between. The CDR3 DNA is TGCGCCAGCAGCTTGGGGGCAGACAGTCCCGGGGAGCTGTTTTTT. Translating gives CASSLGADSPGELFF.

The chain links TRBV5-5 to TRBJ2-7; 7 bases line up with TRBD1. Germline trimming cut 0 bases from V and 7 bases from J; bases unmatched to any gene: 4. The length of the CDR3 is 13 residues. From germline, CDR1 is SGHKS and CDR2 YYEKEE (reference sequence). Here the CDR3 reads CASSLVTGLEQYF. The DNA of the CDR3 is TGTGCCAGCAGCTTGGTGACAGGGCTTGAGCAGTACTTC.

The chain carries TRBV10-3 and TRBJ1-2; maybe TRBD1 (6 bases). The CDR3 has 12 residues. Germline V gene lookup returns CDR1 ENHRY and CDR2 SYGVKD. V shed 6 bases and J shed 6 bases, with 11 bases lying between them. The CDR3 region is CAISQTGNGYTF. The DNA of the CDR3 is TGTGCCATCAGCCAGACAGGCAATGGCTACACCTTC.

This chain links TRBV7-9 with TRBJ1-1; D remains ambiguous. V was pared by 5 bases and J by 6 bases, with 13 bases between. The CDR3 totals 13 residues. In germline, CDR1 is SEHNR, CDR2 FQNEAQ (reference sequence). The CDR3 DNA reads TGTGCCAGCAGCATTGGCGGTGCCCCTGAAGCTTTCTTT. Protein: CASSIGGAPEAFF.